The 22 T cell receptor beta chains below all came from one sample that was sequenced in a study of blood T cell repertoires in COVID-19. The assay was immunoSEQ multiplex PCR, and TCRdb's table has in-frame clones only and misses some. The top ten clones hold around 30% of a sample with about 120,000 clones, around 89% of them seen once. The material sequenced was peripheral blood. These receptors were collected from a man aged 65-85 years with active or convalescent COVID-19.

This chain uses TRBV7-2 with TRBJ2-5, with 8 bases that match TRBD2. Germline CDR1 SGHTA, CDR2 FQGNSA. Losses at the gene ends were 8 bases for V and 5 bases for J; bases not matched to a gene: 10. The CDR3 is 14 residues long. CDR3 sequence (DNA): TGTGCCAGCGTAAGCGGGGGAGGCTGGGAGACCCAGTACTTC. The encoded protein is CASVSGGGWETQYF.

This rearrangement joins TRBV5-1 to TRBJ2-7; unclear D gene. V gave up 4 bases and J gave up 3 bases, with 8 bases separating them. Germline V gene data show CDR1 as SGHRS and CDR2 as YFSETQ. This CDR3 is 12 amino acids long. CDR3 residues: CASSATGYEQYF. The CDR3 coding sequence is TGCGCCAGCAGCGCGACGGGCTACGAGCAGTACTTC.

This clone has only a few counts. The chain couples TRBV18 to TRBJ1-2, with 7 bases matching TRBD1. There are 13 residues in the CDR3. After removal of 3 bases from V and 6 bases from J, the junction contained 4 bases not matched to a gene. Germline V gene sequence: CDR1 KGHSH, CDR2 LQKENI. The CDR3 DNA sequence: TGTGCCAGCTCACCTCAGGGGGGCAATGGCTACACCTTC. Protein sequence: CASSPQGGNGYTF.

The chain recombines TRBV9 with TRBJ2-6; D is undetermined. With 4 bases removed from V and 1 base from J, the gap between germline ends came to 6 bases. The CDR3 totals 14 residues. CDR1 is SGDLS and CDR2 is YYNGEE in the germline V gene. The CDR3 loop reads CASSPTSGANVLTF. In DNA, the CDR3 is TGTGCCAGCAGCCCCACTTCTGGGGCCAACGTCCTGACTTTC.

The CDR3 bases are TGCAGCGCCCCATGGCCAGGGGCCGACTACGAGCAGTACTTC. Protein product: CSAPWPGADYEQYF. The chain is built from TRBV29-1 and TRBJ2-7, with D maybe TRBD1 (6 bases). V gave up 7 bases and J gave up 3 bases, with 19 bases separating them. Germline loops: CDR1 SQVTM, CDR2 ANQGSEA. This CDR3 has 14 residues.

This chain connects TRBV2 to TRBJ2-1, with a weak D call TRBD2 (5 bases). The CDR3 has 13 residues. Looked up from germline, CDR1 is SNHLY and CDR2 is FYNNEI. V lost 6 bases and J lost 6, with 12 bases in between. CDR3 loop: CASREEPINEQFF. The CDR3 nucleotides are TGTGCCAGCAGGGAGGAACCTATCAATGAGCAGTTCTTC.

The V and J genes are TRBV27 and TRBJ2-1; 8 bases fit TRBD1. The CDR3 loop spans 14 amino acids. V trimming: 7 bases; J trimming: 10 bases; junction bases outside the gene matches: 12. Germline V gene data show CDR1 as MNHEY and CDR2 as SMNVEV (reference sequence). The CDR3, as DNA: TGTGCCAGCAATAGGGCAGGGGGCCGGGGGGAGCAGTTCTTC. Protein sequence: CASNRAGGRGEQFF.

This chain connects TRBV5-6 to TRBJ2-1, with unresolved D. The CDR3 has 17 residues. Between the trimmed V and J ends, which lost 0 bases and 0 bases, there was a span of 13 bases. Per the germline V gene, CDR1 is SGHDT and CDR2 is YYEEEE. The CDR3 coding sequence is TGTGCCAGCAGCTTGGAGGCTAGTCCAAGCTCCTACAATGAGCAGTTCTTC. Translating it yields CASSLEASPSSYNEQFF.

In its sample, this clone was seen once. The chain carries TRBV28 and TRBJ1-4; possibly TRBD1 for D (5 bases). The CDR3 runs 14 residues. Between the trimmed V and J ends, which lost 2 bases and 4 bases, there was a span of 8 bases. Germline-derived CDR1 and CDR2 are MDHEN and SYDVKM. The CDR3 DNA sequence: TGTGCCAGCAGTTTACCGACAGTTAATGAAAAACTGTTTTTT. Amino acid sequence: CASSLPTVNEKLFF.

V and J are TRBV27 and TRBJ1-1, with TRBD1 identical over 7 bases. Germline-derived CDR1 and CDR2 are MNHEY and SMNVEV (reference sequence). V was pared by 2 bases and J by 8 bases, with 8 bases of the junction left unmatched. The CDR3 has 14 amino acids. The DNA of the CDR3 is TGTGCCAGCAGTTTAGGACAGGTACCCGGCGAAGCTTTCTTT. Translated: CASSLGQVPGEAFF.

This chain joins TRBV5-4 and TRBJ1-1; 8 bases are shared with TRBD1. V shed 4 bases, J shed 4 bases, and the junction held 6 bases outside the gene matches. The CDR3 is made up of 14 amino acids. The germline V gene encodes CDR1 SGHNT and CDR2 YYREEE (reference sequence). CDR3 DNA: TGTGCCAGCAGCAGATCAGACAGGGGCACTGAAGCTTTCTTT. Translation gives CASSRSDRGTEAFF.

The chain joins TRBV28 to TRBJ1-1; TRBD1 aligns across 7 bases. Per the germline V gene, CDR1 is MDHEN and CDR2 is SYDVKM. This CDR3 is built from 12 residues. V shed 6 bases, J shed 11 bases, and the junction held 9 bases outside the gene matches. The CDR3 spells CASRPKTGWAFF. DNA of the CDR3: TGTGCCAGCAGGCCTAAGACAGGGTGGGCTTTCTTT. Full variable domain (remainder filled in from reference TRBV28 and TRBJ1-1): DVKVTQSSRYLVKRTGEKVFLECVQDMDHENMFWYRQDPGLGLRLIYFSYDVKMKEKGDIPEGYSVSREKKERFSLILESASTNQTSMYLCASRPKTGWAFFGQGTRLTVV.

The chain's CDR3 is CASSLGVSGGTGELFF. In DNA, the CDR3 is TGTGCCAGCAGCTTAGGTGTTAGCGGAGGAACCGGGGAGCTGTTTTTT. The rearrangement joins TRBV11-3 to TRBJ2-2, with D possibly being TRBD2 (6 bases). Per the germline V gene, CDR1 is SGHNT and CDR2 is YENEEA. V dropped 1 base and J dropped 5 bases, with 14 bases sitting between them. The length of the CDR3 is 16 residues.

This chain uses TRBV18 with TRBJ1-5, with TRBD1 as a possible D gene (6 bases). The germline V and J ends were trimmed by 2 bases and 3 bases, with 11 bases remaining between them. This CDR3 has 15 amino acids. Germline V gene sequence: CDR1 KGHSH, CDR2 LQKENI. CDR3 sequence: CASSPGGQYNQPQHF. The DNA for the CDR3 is TGTGCCAGCTCACCAGGAGGACAGTACAATCAGCCCCAGCATTTT.

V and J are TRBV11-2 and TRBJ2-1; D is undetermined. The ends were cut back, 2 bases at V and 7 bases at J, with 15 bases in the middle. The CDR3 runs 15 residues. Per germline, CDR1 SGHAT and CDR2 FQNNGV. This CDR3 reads CASSLLAGLGNEQFF. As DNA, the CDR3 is TGTGCCAGCAGCTTATTAGCTGGATTAGGTAATGAGCAGTTCTTC.

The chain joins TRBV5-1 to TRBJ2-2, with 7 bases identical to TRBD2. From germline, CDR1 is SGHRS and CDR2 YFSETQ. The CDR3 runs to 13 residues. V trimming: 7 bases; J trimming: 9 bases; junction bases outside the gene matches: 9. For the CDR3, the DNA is TGCGCCAGCTCCGGGGGGTCGGGCTGGGAGCTGTTTTTT. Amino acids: CASSGGSGWELFF.

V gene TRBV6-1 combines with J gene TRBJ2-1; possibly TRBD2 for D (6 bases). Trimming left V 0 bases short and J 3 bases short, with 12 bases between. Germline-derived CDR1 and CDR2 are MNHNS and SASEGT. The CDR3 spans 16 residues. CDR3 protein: CASSEALTGLYNEQFF. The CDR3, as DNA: TGTGCCAGCAGTGAAGCGCTCACGGGACTCTACAATGAGCAGTTCTTC.

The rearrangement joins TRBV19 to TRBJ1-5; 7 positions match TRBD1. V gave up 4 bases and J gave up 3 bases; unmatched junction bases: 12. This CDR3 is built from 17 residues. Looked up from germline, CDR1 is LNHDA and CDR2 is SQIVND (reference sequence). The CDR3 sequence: CASSNPPGQKLNQPQHF. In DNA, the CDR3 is TGTGCCAGTAGTAACCCCCCGGGACAGAAACTCAATCAGCCCCAGCATTTT.

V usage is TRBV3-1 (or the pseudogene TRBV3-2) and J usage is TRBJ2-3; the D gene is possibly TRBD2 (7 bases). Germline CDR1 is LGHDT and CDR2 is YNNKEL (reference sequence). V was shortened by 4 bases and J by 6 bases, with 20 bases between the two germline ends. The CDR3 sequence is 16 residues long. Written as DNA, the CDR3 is TGTGCCAGCAGCCCCTACCGACTAGGGGGGGCTGATACGCAGTATTTT. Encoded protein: CASSPYRLGGADTQYF.

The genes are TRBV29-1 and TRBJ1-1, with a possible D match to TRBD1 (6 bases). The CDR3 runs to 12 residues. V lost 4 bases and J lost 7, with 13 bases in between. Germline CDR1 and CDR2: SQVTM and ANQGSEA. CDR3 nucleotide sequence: TGCAGCGTTGTCGTTACAGGGAGTGAAGCTTTCTTT. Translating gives CSVVVTGSEAFF.

This CDR3 is CASSSGGSNQPQHF. The CDR3 DNA reads as TGTGCCAGCAGTTCAGGGGGAAGCAATCAGCCCCAGCATTTT. The J gene is TRBJ1-5, the V gene TRBV28, with 7 bases identical to TRBD1. Germline V CDR1 and CDR2: MDHEN, SYDVKM. Trimming removed 4 bases from V and 1 base from J; junction bases left unmatched: 1. The CDR3 length is 14 residues.

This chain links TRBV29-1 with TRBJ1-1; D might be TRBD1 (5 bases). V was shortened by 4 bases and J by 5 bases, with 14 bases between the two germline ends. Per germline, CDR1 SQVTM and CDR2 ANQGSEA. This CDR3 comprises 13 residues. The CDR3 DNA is TGCAGCGTTGGTTCGGGGGGAGATACTGAAGCTTTCTTT. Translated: CSVGSGGDTEAFF.